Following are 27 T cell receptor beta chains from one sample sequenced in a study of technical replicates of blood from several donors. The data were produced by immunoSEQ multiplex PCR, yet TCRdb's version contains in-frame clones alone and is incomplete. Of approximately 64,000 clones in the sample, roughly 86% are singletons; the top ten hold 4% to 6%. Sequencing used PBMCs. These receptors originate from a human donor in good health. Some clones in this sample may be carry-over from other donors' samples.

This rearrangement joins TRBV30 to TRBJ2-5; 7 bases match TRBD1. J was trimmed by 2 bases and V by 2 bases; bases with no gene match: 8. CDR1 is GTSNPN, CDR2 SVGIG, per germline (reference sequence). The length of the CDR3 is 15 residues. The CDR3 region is CAWSPTTGIQETQYF. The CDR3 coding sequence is TGTGCCTGGAGTCCGACGACAGGGATACAAGAGACCCAGTACTTC.

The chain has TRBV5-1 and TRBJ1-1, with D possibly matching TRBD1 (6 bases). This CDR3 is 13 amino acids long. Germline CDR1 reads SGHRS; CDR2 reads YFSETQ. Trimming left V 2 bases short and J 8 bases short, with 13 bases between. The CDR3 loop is CASSFTGTMEAFF. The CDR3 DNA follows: TGCGCCAGCAGCTTCACAGGGACTATGGAAGCTTTCTTT. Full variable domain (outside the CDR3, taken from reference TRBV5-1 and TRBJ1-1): KAGVTQTPRYLIKTRGQQVTLSCSPISGHRSVSWYQQTPGQGLQFLFEYFSETQRNKGNFPGRFSGRQFSNSRSEMNVSTLELGDSALYLCASSFTGTMEAFFGQGTRLTVV.

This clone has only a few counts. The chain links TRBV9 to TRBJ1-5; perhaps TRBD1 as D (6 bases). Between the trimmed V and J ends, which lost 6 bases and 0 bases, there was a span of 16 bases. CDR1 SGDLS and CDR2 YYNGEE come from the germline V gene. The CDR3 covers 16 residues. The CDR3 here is CASTLRQEISNQPQHF. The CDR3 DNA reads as TGTGCCAGCACCTTAAGACAGGAGATTAGCAATCAGCCCCAGCATTTT.

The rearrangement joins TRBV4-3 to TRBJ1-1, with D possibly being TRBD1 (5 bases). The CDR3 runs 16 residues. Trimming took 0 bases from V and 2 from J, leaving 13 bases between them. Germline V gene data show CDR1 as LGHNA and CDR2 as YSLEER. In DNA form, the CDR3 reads TGCGCCAGCAGCCAAGACGGTCGGCAGGGAAACACTGAAGCTTTCTTT. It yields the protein CASSQDGRQGNTEAFF.

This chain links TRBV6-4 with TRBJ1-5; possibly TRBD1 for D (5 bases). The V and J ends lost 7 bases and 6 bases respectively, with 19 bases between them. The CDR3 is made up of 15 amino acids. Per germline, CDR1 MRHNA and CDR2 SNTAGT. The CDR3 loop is CASTLEGSGVQPQHF. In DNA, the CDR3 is TGTGCCAGCACCCTGGAGGGGTCCGGAGTTCAGCCCCAGCATTTT.

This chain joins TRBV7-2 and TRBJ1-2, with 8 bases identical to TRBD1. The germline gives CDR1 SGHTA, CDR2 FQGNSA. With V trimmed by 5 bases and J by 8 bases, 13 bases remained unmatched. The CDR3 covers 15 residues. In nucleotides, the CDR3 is TGTGCCAGCAGCCAAGAAGGGACAGGACGGTTCGGCTACACCTTC. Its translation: CASSQEGTGRFGYTF.

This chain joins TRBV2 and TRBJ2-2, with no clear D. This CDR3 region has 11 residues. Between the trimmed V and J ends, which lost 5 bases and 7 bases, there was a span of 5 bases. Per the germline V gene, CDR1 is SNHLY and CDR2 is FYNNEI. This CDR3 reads CASSSYGELFF. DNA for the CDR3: TGTGCCAGCAGTAGCTACGGGGAGCTGTTTTTT.

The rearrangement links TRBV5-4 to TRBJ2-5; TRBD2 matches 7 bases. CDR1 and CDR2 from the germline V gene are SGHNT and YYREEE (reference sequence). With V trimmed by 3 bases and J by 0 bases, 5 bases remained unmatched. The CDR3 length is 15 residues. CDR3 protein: CASSSVGGYQETQYF. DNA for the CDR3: TGTGCCAGCAGCTCGGTCGGGGGGTACCAAGAGACCCAGTACTTC.

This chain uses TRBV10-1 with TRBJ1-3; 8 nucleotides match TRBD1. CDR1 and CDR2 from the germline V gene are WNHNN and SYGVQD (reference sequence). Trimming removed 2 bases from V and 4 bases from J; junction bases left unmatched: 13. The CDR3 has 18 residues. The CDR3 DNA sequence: TGCGCCAGCAGTGAGCCTCGAGGGACAGGACCGCCCGGAAACACCATATATTTT. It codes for CASSEPRGTGPPGNTIYF.

CDR3 region: CASSQENNWGGEQYF. As DNA, the CDR3 is TGCGCCAGCAGCCAAGAGAACAATTGGGGGGGGGAGCAGTACTTC. The rearrangement links TRBV4-3 to TRBJ2-7; 7 positions match TRBD2. This CDR3 spans 15 amino acids. J was trimmed by 7 bases and V by 0 bases; bases with no gene match: 9. CDR1 and CDR2 from the germline V gene are LGHNA and YSLEER.

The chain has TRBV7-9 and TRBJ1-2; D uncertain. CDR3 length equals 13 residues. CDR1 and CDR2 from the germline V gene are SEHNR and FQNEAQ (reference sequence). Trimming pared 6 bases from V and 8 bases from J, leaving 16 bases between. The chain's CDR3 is CASSQASSRGYTF. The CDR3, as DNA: TGTGCCAGCAGTCAGGCTTCCTCCAGAGGCTACACCTTC.

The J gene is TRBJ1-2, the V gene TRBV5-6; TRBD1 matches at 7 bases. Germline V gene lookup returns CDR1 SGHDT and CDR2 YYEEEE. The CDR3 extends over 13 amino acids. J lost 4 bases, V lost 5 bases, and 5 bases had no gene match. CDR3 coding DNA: TGTGCCAGCAGACCCACAGGGGTCTATGGCTACACCTTC. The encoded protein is CASRPTGVYGYTF.

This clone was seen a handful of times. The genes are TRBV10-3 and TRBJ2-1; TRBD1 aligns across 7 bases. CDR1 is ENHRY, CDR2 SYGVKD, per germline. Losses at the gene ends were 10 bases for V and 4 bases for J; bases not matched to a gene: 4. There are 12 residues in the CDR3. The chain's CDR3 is CASQTGYNEQFF. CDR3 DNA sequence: TGTGCCAGCCAGACAGGGTACAATGAGCAGTTCTTC.

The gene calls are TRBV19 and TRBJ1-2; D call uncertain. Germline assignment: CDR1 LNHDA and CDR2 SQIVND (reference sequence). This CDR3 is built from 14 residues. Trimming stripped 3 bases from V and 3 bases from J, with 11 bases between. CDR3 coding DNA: TGTGCCAGTAGTATTTGGAGTAAGGACTATGGCTACACCTTC. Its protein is CASSIWSKDYGYTF.

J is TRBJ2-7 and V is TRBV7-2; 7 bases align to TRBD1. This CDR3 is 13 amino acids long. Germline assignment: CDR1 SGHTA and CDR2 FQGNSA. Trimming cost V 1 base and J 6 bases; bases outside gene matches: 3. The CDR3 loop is CASSLEQGFEQYF. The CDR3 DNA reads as TGTGCCAGCAGCTTAGAACAGGGGTTCGAGCAGTACTTC.

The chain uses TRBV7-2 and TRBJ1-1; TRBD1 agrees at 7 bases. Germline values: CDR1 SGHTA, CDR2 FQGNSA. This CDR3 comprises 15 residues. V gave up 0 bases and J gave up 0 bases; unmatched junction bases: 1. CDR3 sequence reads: CASSLAQGMNTEAFF. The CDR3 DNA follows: TGTGCCAGCAGCTTAGCACAGGGGATGAACACTGAAGCTTTCTTT.

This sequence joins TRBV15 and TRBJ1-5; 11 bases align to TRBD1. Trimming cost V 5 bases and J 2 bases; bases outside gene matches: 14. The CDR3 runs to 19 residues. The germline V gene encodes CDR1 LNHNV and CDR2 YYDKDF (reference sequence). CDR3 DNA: TGTGCCACCAGCTATGCTCCGGGACAGGGGGTTTTTGGCAATCAGCCCCAGCATTTT. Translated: CATSYAPGQGVFGNQPQHF.

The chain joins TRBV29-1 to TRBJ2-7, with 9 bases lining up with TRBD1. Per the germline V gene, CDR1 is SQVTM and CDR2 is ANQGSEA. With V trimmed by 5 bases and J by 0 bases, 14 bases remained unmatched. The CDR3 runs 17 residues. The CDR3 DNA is TGCAGCGTTTTAGGCGAAAACCGGGACAGGGTCTCCTACGAGCAGTACTTC. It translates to CSVLGENRDRVSYEQYF.

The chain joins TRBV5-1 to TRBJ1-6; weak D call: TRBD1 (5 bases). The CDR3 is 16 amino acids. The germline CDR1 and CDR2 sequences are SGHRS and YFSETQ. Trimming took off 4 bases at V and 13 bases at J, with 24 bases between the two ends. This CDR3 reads CASSRGSFQAQDPLHF. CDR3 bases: TGCGCCAGCAGCCGGGGGAGTTTCCAGGCGCAGGATCCCCTCCACTTT. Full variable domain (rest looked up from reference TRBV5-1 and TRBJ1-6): KAGVTQTPRYLIKTRGQQVTLSCSPISGHRSVSWYQQTPGQGLQFLFEYFSETQRNKGNFPGRFSGRQFSNSRSEMNVSTLELGDSALYLCASSRGSFQAQDPLHFGNGTRLTVT.

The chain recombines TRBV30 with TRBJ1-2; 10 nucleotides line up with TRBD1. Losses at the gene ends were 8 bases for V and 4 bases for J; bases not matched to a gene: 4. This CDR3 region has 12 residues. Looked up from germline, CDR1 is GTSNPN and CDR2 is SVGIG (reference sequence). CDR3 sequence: CAADRGLYGYTF. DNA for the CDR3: TGTGCCGCAGACAGGGGGCTCTATGGCTACACCTTC.

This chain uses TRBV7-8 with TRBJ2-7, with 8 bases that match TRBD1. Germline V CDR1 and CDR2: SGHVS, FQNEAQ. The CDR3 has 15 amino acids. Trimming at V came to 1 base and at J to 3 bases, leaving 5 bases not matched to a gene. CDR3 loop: CASSLGRTGSYEQYF. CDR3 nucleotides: TGTGCCAGCAGCTTAGGGAGGACAGGGAGCTACGAGCAGTACTTC.

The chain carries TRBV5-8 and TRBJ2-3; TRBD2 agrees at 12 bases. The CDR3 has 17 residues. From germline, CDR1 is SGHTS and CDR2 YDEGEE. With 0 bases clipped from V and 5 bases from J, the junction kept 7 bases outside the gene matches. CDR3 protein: CASSLGSASGGVDTQYF. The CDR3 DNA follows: TGTGCCAGCAGCTTGGGATCGGCTAGCGGGGGGGTAGATACGCAGTATTTT.

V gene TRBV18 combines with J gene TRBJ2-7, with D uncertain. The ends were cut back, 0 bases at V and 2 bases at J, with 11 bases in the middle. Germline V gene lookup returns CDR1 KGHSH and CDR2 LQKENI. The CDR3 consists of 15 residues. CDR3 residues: CASSPPYGRAYEQYF. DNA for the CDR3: TGTGCCAGCTCACCACCGTACGGTCGAGCCTACGAGCAGTACTTC.

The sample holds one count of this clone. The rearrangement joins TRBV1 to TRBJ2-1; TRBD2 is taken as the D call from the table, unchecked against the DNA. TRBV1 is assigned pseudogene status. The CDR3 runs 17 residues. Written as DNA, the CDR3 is TGCACCAGCAGCCAAACCCGCCAGCGGGGGGGCTCCGATGAGCAGTTCTTC. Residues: CTSSQTRQRGGSDEQFF.

The CDR3 sequence is CASTPVGGPGETQYF. In DNA, the CDR3 is TGTGCCAGCACCCCCGTCGGAGGGCCGGGGGAGACCCAGTACTTC. The chain couples TRBV11-2 to TRBJ2-5; tentatively, D is TRBD2 (6 bases). The V end lost 7 bases, the J end lost 5 bases, and 20 bases lay between the germline ends. The CDR3 is made up of 15 amino acids. Germline V gives CDR1 SGHAT, CDR2 FQNNGV. The variable domain in full, with the rest retrieved from reference TRBV11-2 and TRBJ2-5, is EAGVAQSPRYKIIEKRQSVAFWCNPISGHATLYWYQQILGQGPKLLIQFQNNGVVDDSQLPKDRFSAERLKGVDSTLKIQPAKLEDSAVYLCASTPVGGPGETQYFGPGTRLLVL.

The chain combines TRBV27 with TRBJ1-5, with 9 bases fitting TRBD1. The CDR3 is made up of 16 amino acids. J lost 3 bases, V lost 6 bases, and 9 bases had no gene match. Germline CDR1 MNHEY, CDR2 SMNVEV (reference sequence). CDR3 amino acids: CASSDPGQGPNQPQHF. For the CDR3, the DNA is TGTGCCAGCAGCGATCCGGGACAGGGACCCAATCAGCCCCAGCATTTT.

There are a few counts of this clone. The CDR3 is CASSVGLGQIGEKLFF. CDR3 in DNA: TGTGCCAGCAGCGTAGGGTTGGGGCAGATAGGTGAAAAACTGTTTTTT. The gene calls are TRBV9 and TRBJ1-4, with a weak D call TRBD1 (5 bases). CDR1 and CDR2 from the germline V gene are SGDLS and YYNGEE. This CDR3 spans 16 amino acids. V was pared by 0 bases and J by 7 bases, with 16 bases between.